This T cell receptor beta chain was obtained from a study of shared T cell receptors in the human thymus. Germline V lookup: CDR1 MNHEY, CDR2 SMNVEV (reference sequence). The CDR3 has 14 amino acids. V was pared by 6 bases and J by 6 bases, with 17 bases between. The method was immunoSEQ multiplex PCR; TCRdb's version includes in-frame clones alone and lacks a portion of them. Of more than 550,000 clones in the sample, 70% to 90% were seen once. The same sample was also studied in work on human thymus T cells. That work states: The donors were infants in Finland with congenital heart defects, otherwise immunologically healthy. V and J gene usage appeared biased in thymic and blood repertoires.

The chain recombines TRBV27 with TRBJ1-2; a weak D match, TRBD1 (5 bases). The sample consisted of thymocytes. This clonotype originated in a girl less than two years old with a congenital heart defect. CDR3 residues: CASSHQGGRDGYTF. DNA for the CDR3: TGTGCCAGCAGCCATCAGGGAGGGAGGGATGGCTACACCTTC.